A single sample is the source of the 19 T cell receptor beta chains below, sequenced in a study of control samples from healthy donors and cancer patients. Sequenced by immunoSEQ multiplex PCR; TCRdb stores in-frame clones only, minus some. The sample lists around 27,000 clones; 75% to 85% were seen once. Sequenced: PBMCs. These receptors were taken from an older woman with head and neck cancer.

The sample holds a few counts of this clone. This sequence joins TRBV7-3 and TRBJ1-5, with TRBD1 identical over 9 bases. The germline CDR1 and CDR2 sequences are SGHTA and FQGTGA. The junction had 13 bases not matched to a gene; V was cut back by 5 bases and J by 8 bases. The CDR3 is 16 amino acids. The CDR3 sequence: CASSLHTGTGCEPQHF. The CDR3 DNA reads TGTGCCAGCAGCCTTCATACCGGGACAGGGTGTGAGCCCCAGCATTTT. Combining the CDR3 with reference TRBV7-3 and TRBJ1-5 gives the whole variable domain GAGVSQTPSNKVTEKGKYVELRCDPISGHTALYWYRQSLGQGPEFLIYFQGTGAADDSGLPNDRFFAVRPEGSVSTLKIQRTERGDSAVYLCASSLHTGTGCEPQHFGDGTRLSIL.

This chain uses TRBV29-1 with TRBJ2-7, with 14 bases matching TRBD2. After removal of 3 bases from V and 4 bases from J, the junction contained 8 bases not matched to a gene. The CDR3 length is 16 residues. Germline CDR1 is SQVTM and CDR2 is ANQGSEA. The CDR3 spells CSVDLPGLAGDYEQYF. The DNA of the CDR3 is TGCAGCGTTGATCTTCCGGGACTAGCGGGAGATTACGAGCAGTACTTC.

V and J are TRBV7-3 and TRBJ1-5, with TRBD1 matching over 7 bases. J was trimmed by 2 bases and V by 1 base; bases with no gene match: 2. Germline values: CDR1 SGHTA, CDR2 FQGTGA. The CDR3 contains 15 residues. The DNA of the CDR3 is TGTGCCAGCAGCTTAAGCGGACAGGGCAATCAGCCCCAGCATTTT. Translation: CASSLSGQGNQPQHF.

The chain employs TRBV2 and TRBJ2-7, with no clear D. Germline values: CDR1 SNHLY, CDR2 FYNNEI. The CDR3 is 12 residues long. Trimming left V 7 bases short and J 3 bases short, with 10 bases between. This CDR3 reads CASTSNSYEQYF. For the CDR3, the DNA is TGTGCCAGCACCTCGAACAGCTACGAGCAGTACTTC.

The V call is TRBV2, the J call TRBJ1-6; TRBD1 is a possible D gene (5 bases). The V end was cut by 1 base, the J end by 5 bases, with 12 bases between. The CDR3 has 16 amino acids. Germline values: CDR1 SNHLY, CDR2 FYNNEI. The CDR3 loop reads CASSEEDSLNNSPLHF. DNA of the CDR3: TGTGCCAGCAGTGAAGAAGACAGTTTAAATAATTCACCCCTCCACTTT.

The chain employs TRBV7-9 and TRBJ1-6, with TRBD1 as a possible D gene (5 bases). CDR3 length: 16 amino acids. V was pared by 5 bases and J by 5 bases, with 16 bases between. From germline, CDR1 is SEHNR and CDR2 FQNEAQ (reference sequence). The CDR3 sequence: CASSTASGQNNSPLHF. As DNA, the CDR3 is TGTGCCAGCAGCACCGCCTCGGGGCAGAATAATTCACCCCTCCACTTT.

J is TRBJ1-1 and V is TRBV27; D gene uncertain. The CDR3 runs 13 residues. Germline-derived CDR1 and CDR2 are MNHEY and SMNVEV (reference sequence). Trimming took 4 bases from V and 1 from J, leaving 7 bases between them. The CDR3 DNA is TGTGCCAGCAGTTACAGACCGAACACTGAAGCTTTCTTT. It is translated as CASSYRPNTEAFF.

The chain has TRBV5-6 and TRBJ1-1; D remains ambiguous. CDR1 and CDR2 from the germline V gene are SGHDT and YYEEEE. This CDR3 contains 14 residues. V dropped 0 bases and J dropped 4 bases, with 10 bases sitting between them. In DNA, the CDR3 is TGTGCCAGCAGCTTGGGGGTGGGGAGCACTGAAGCTTTCTTT. Protein: CASSLGVGSTEAFF.

This clone was recorded once. The chain uses TRBV4-3 and TRBJ2-7, with D perhaps matching TRBD2 (6 bases). The CDR3 totals 13 residues. The germline V gene encodes CDR1 LGHNA and CDR2 YSLEER. Trimming removed 0 bases at V and 4 bases at J, with 7 bases between. The CDR3 sequence: CASSQDGGYEQYF. The DNA of the CDR3 is TGCGCCAGCAGCCAAGATGGAGGGTACGAGCAGTACTTC.

This chain joins TRBV7-9 and TRBJ2-7; D unresolved. The CDR3 runs to 15 residues. Trimming removed 3 bases from V and 1 base from J, with 13 bases in between. CDR1 is SEHNR, CDR2 FQNEAQ, per germline (reference sequence). The CDR3 loop is CASSFSGSDSYEQYF. CDR3 bases: TGTGCCAGCAGCTTCTCAGGCTCGGATTCCTACGAGCAGTACTTC.

The genes are TRBV18 and TRBJ1-2, with unresolved D. Germline CDR1 and CDR2: KGHSH and LQKENI. V gave up 1 base and J gave up 3 bases, with 6 bases separating them. The CDR3 runs to 13 residues. CDR3 sequence (DNA): TGTGCCAGCTCACCACGAAAAGACTATGGCTACACCTTC. Amino acid sequence: CASSPRKDYGYTF.

This clone was detected a few times. The chain carries TRBV11-2 and TRBJ1-2; possibly TRBD1 for D (6 bases). The germline CDR1 and CDR2 sequences are SGHAT and FQNNGV. The CDR3 has 14 residues. V lost 4 bases and J lost 4, with 13 bases in between. The CDR3 spells CASSSQQGGYGYTF. Written as DNA, the CDR3 is TGTGCCAGCAGCTCTCAACAGGGAGGCTATGGCTACACCTTC. Complete variable domain (other parts from reference TRBV11-2 and TRBJ1-2): EAGVAQSPRYKIIEKRQSVAFWCNPISGHATLYWYQQILGQGPKLLIQFQNNGVVDDSQLPKDRFSAERLKGVDSTLKIQPAKLEDSAVYLCASSSQQGGYGYTFGSGTRLTVV.

V gene TRBV10-1 combines with J gene TRBJ2-1; D perhaps matches TRBD2 (5 bases). CDR3 length equals 14 residues. The germline CDR1 and CDR2 sequences are WNHNN and SYGVQD (reference sequence). V gave up 2 bases and J gave up 8 bases, with 13 bases separating them. For the CDR3, the DNA is TGCGCCAGCAGTGAGCGGACTCACGGCTATGAGCAGTTCTTC. This sequence encodes CASSERTHGYEQFF.

A word on this clone: Other DNA sequences in the sample encode the same CDR3. V usage is TRBV5-1 and J usage is TRBJ2-5; D might be TRBD1 or TRBD2, each matching 5 bases. From germline, CDR1 is SGHRS and CDR2 YFSETQ. Trimming left V 4 bases short and J 5 bases short, with 9 bases between. The CDR3 spans 12 residues. The CDR3 DNA reads TGCGCCAGCAGCCTCGAGGGGGAGACCCAGTACTTC. This encodes CASSLEGETQYF.

This clone was seen only a few times. This sequence joins TRBV2 and TRBJ1-4; TRBD1 might be the D (5 bases). Germline V gene lookup returns CDR1 SNHLY and CDR2 FYNNEI. With 1 base removed from V and 11 bases from J, the gap between germline ends came to 8 bases. The CDR3 contains 12 residues. CDR3: CASSEGGGKLFF. CDR3 DNA sequence: TGTGCCAGCAGTGAAGGCGGGGGGAAACTGTTTTTT.

The rearrangement uses TRBV5-1 and TRBJ2-1; D is unresolved. Per the germline V gene, CDR1 is SGHRS and CDR2 is YFSETQ. V lost 0 bases to trimming and J lost 0 bases, with 1 base between them. The CDR3 has 13 residues. As DNA, the CDR3 is TGCGCCAGCAGCTTGGGCTCCTACAATGAGCAGTTCTTC. Its translation: CASSLGSYNEQFF.

The chain recombines TRBV5-1 with TRBJ2-3; no clear D. V lost 1 base and J 1 base, leaving 7 bases between the germline ends. The germline gives CDR1 SGHRS, CDR2 YFSETQ. The CDR3 runs to 14 residues. The CDR3 loop is CASSLTEGTDTQYF. CDR3 bases: TGCGCCAGCAGCTTGACAGAGGGCACAGATACGCAGTATTTT.

The V gene is TRBV6-2 or TRBV6-3, the J gene TRBJ1-2, with D possibly TRBD1 on 5 matching bases. Trimming cost V 4 bases and J 6 bases, with 18 bases left between them. The germline V gene has CDR1 MNHEY and CDR2 SVGEGT. The length of the CDR3 is 15 residues. CDR3 region: CASSFSGFEEDGYTF. CDR3 in DNA: TGTGCCAGCAGTTTCTCAGGGTTCGAGGAGGATGGCTACACCTTC.

This clone was found a few times. The rearrangement uses TRBV4-1 and TRBJ1-1; D call uncertain. The V end lost 3 bases, the J end lost 0 bases, and 11 bases lay between the germline ends. This CDR3 spans 15 amino acids. Germline loops: CDR1 MGHRA, CDR2 YSYEKL. The CDR3 region is CASSQILALNTEAFF. DNA for the CDR3: TGCGCCAGCAGCCAGATACTGGCTTTGAACACTGAAGCTTTCTTT.